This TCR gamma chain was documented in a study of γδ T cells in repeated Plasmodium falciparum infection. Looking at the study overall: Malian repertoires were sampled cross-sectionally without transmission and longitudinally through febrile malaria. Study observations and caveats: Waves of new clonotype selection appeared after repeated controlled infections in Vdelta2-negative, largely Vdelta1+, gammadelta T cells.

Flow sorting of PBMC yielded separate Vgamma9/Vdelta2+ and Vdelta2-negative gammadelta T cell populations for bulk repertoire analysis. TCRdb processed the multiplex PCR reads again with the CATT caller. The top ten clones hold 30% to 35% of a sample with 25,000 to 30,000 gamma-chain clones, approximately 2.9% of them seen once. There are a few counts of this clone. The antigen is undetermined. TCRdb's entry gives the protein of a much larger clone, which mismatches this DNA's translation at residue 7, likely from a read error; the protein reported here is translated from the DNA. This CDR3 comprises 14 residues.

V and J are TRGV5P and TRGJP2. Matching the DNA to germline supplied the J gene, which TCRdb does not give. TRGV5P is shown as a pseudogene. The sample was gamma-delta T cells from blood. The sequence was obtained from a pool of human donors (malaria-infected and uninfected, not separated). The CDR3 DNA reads TGTGCCACCTGGGGCAGAGATAGTGATTGGATCAAGACGTTT. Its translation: CATWGRDSDWIKTF.